What follows are 18 T cell receptor beta chains derived from one specimen sequenced in a study of T cell responses to AZD1222 COVID-19 vaccine. Libraries were prepared by immunoSEQ multiplex PCR; TCRdb keeps only in-frame clonotypes and omits some of them. The sample records around 99,000 clones, more than 70% being singletons. The starting material was peripheral blood, obtained on day 0 of AZD1222 vaccination. These receptor sequences come from an adult in good health.

V is TRBV3-1 (or the pseudogene TRBV3-2) and J is TRBJ1-6, with TRBD1 as a possible D gene (5 bases). Germline V gene lookup returns CDR1 LGHDT and CDR2 YNNKEL (reference sequence). The CDR3 sequence is 16 residues long. The germline V and J ends were trimmed by 0 bases and 3 bases, with 9 bases remaining between them. The CDR3 DNA sequence: TGTGCCAGCAGCCAAGATTCGGGGGGCTATAATTCACCCCTCCACTTT. Its protein product is CASSQDSGGYNSPLHF.

The chain couples TRBV7-9 to TRBJ2-7; the D gene is possibly TRBD2 (6 bases). This CDR3 comprises 14 residues. Trimming removed 3 bases from V and 2 bases from J, with 11 bases in between. Germline lookup yields CDR1 SEHNR and CDR2 FQNEAQ (reference sequence). CDR3 sequence: CASSLAGRTYEQYF. The CDR3 DNA is TGTGCCAGCAGCTTGGCGGGACGGACCTACGAGCAGTACTTC.

V is TRBV9 and J is TRBJ1-1; TRBD1 is a possible D gene (5 bases). The germline V gene encodes CDR1 SGDLS and CDR2 YYNGEE. V lost 4 bases, J lost 0 bases, and 13 bases lay in between. CDR3 length: 15 amino acids. Written as DNA, the CDR3 is TGTGCCAGCAGCCCCTCGGGACGGATGAACACTGAAGCTTTCTTT. Its protein product is CASSPSGRMNTEAFF.

The rearrangement uses TRBV5-1 and TRBJ1-3; maybe TRBD1 (5 bases). V dropped 1 base and J dropped 0 bases, with 11 bases sitting between them. The CDR3 sequence is 16 residues long. Germline CDR1 reads SGHRS; CDR2 reads YFSETQ. The CDR3 sequence: CASSLRWGSSGNTIYF. CDR3 sequence (DNA): TGCGCCAGCAGCTTGCGTTGGGGGTCCTCTGGAAACACCATATATTTT.

The chain is built from TRBV30 and TRBJ1-2; a possible D gene is TRBD1 (6 bases). Trimming stripped 1 base from V and 7 bases from J, with 19 bases between. Germline assignment: CDR1 GTSNPN and CDR2 SVGIG (reference sequence). The CDR3 extends over 15 amino acids. CDR3: CAWSAQGLLGGGYTF. The CDR3 nucleotides read TGTGCCTGGAGTGCGCAGGGGCTTCTGGGGGGTGGCTACACCTTC.

This clone was detected only once. The CDR3 DNA follows: TGTGCCAGCAGCCCCTTAGGGGGAACCAATTCACCCCTCCACTTT. Translation: CASSPLGGTNSPLHF. V usage is TRBV6-2 or TRBV6-3 and J usage is TRBJ1-6; a weak D match, TRBD1 (6 bases). Germline V gene data show CDR1 as MNHEY and CDR2 as SVGEGT. Trimming took off 6 bases at V and 7 bases at J, with 16 bases between the two ends. CDR3 size: 15 residues.

The chain couples TRBV5-1 to TRBJ1-3, with D unclear. There are 15 residues in the CDR3. Germline V gene sequence: CDR1 SGHRS, CDR2 YFSETQ. Trimming removed 5 bases at V and 0 bases at J, with 12 bases between. CDR3 sequence (DNA): TGCGCCAGCAGGGAGGCATTGACCTCTGGAAACACCATATATTTT. It specifies CASREALTSGNTIYF.

This rearrangement joins TRBV5-1 to TRBJ1-4, with D perhaps TRBD1 (5 bases). CDR1 and CDR2 (germline): SGHRS, YFSETQ. V shed 1 base and J shed 1 base, with 11 bases lying between them. The CDR3 is 16 amino acids. The CDR3 loop is CASSLLGRGTNEKLFF. The CDR3 DNA reads as TGCGCCAGCAGCTTGCTGGGGAGGGGAACTAATGAAAAACTGTTTTTT.

This chain connects TRBV5-1 to TRBJ2-1; TRBD2 matches at 15 bases. CDR3 length equals 18 residues. Germline CDR1 and CDR2: SGHRS and YFSETQ. Germline trimming cut 0 bases from V and 9 bases from J; bases unmatched to any gene: 10. CDR3 coding DNA: TGCGCCAGCAGCTTGGCCGTTGTCGGACTAGCGGGAGGGGGTGAGCAGTTCTTC. This translates into CASSLAVVGLAGGGEQFF.

The gene calls are TRBV6-5 and TRBJ1-4; a weak D match, TRBD1 (5 bases). Germline-derived CDR1 and CDR2 are MNHEY and SVGAGI. V was cut by 6 bases and J by 3 bases, with 14 bases left in between. CDR3 length: 15 amino acids. The DNA of the CDR3 is TGTGCCAGCAGCCCCCTGGGGCTGGCTAATGAAAAACTGTTTTTT. Translated, it gives CASSPLGLANEKLFF.

V usage is TRBV6-6 and J usage is TRBJ1-1; 10 nucleotides line up with TRBD1. Germline assignment: CDR1 MNHNY and CDR2 SVGAGI (reference sequence). This CDR3 is 13 amino acids long. With 4 bases clipped from V and 4 bases from J, the junction kept 0 bases outside the gene matches. CDR3 region: CASSWTGGTEAFF. The DNA for the CDR3 is TGTGCCAGCAGTTGGACAGGGGGCACTGAAGCTTTCTTT.

This clone has just one count. The chain recombines TRBV6-2 or TRBV6-3 with TRBJ1-2; D might be TRBD1 (6 bases). The germline CDR1 and CDR2 sequences are MNHEY and SVGEGT. CDR3 length: 12 residues. Trimming took 4 bases from V and 6 from J, leaving 9 bases between them. CDR3 sequence (DNA): TGTGCCAGCAGTTCCCCAGGGGATGGCTACACCTTC. Protein sequence: CASSSPGDGYTF.

The V call is TRBV7-2, the J call TRBJ1-2, with D hard to call. Trimming took 5 bases from V and 0 from J, leaving 4 bases between them. The CDR3 contains 12 residues. Per germline, CDR1 SGHTA and CDR2 FQGNSA. The CDR3 loop is CASSETNYGYTF. CDR3 in DNA: TGTGCCAGCAGCGAAACTAACTATGGCTACACCTTC.

The chain recombines TRBV28 with TRBJ2-7; D ambiguous. CDR3 size: 14 residues. Between the trimmed V and J ends, which lost 6 bases and 2 bases, there was a span of 14 bases. Germline lookup yields CDR1 MDHEN and CDR2 SYDVKM. The CDR3 DNA reads TGTGCCAGCAGCCCTCGGACGGCCCCCTACGAGCAGTACTTC. Translation: CASSPRTAPYEQYF. The full variable domain, completed using reference TRBV28 and TRBJ2-7, is DVKVTQSSRYLVKRTGEKVFLECVQDMDHENMFWYRQDPGLGLRLIYFSYDVKMKEKGDIPEGYSVSREKKERFSLILESASTNQTSMYLCASSPRTAPYEQYFGPGTRLTVT.

This sequence joins TRBV6-5 and TRBJ1-6; D ambiguous. Trimming took off 3 bases at V and 10 bases at J, with 16 bases between the two ends. This CDR3 is built from 15 residues. Germline CDR1 and CDR2: MNHEY and SVGAGI. The CDR3 DNA reads TGTGCCAGCAGTTATGTGGACGGACCTCGGTCACCCCTCCACTTT. This sequence encodes CASSYVDGPRSPLHF.

This chain links TRBV11-3 with TRBJ2-2; D is uncertain. V lost 0 bases and J 2 bases, leaving 10 bases between the germline ends. The CDR3 runs to 16 residues. CDR1 is SGHNT, CDR2 YENEEA, per germline. The CDR3 is CASSLDQTYNTGELFF. The CDR3 coding sequence is TGTGCCAGCAGCTTAGACCAGACATACAACACCGGGGAGCTGTTTTTT.

V and J are TRBV12-3 or TRBV12-4 and TRBJ2-1; D remains unclear. The CDR3 consists of 13 residues. V lost 7 bases and J lost 6, with 13 bases in between. This chain's CDR3 is CASNGQRGNEQFF. In nucleotides, the CDR3 is TGTGCCAGCAACGGGCAGCGCGGCAATGAGCAGTTCTTC.

The chain carries TRBV4-3 and TRBJ1-4, with D possibly TRBD1 on 6 matching bases. CDR1 is LGHNA, CDR2 YSLEER, per germline. The V end was cut by 0 bases, the J end by 7 bases, with 12 bases between. This CDR3 contains 15 residues. The CDR3 loop reads CASSQESRGIEKLFF. CDR3 coding DNA: TGCGCCAGCAGCCAAGAATCCAGGGGCATTGAAAAACTGTTTTTT.